The rows below give T cell receptor beta chains drawn from one sample of a study of cytomegalovirus exposure and HLA in healthy donors. Data came from immunoSEQ multiplex PCR; TCRdb stores just in-frame clones and leaves some out. The data hold hundreds of thousands of clones, with approximately 82% observed a single time. Material for sequencing was PBMCs. The receptors derive from a woman aged 18-35 years in good health and CMV-seronegative. The CDR3 runs from the conserved cysteine through the conserved F or W. The D gene is left open where the match is weak. Clone size appears in some rows only: once, few, many, or a class for an expanded clone.

few	TRBV27	TRBD1	TRBJ2-7	TGTGCCAGCGCATTCGGACAGGGGGCTGACGAGCAGTACTTC	CASAFGQGADEQYF
NA	TRBV7-5	NA	TRBJ1-2	TGTGCCAGAAGCTTTGGATCCACTAACTATGGCTACACCTTC	CARSFGSTNYGYTF
NA	TRBV28	NA	TRBJ1-4	TGTGCCAGCAGTTCCGACCTTTCAACTAATGAAAAACTGTTTTTT	CASSSDLSTNEKLFF
NA	TRBV7-9	NA	TRBJ1-1	TGTGCCAGCAGCCCGAATCTGGGCACCACTGAAGCTTTCTTT	CASSPNLGTTEAFF
NA	TRBV27	NA	TRBJ2-1	TGTGCCAGCACACCGGCTGGGGACACCGGTGAGCAGTTCTTC	CASTPAGDTGEQFF
NA	TRBV11-2	TRBD1	TRBJ1-1	TGTGCCAGCAGCTTGGATCGACAGGGGGCGACGGACACTGAAGCTTTCTTT	CASSLDRQGATDTEAFF
NA	TRBV9	NA	TRBJ2-3	TGTGCCAGCAGCGTAGACTCGGCAGATACGCAGTATTTT	CASSVDSADTQYF
NA	TRBV27	NA	TRBJ1-4	TGTGCCAGCAGTTCCAGGGAAGGGACTAATGAAAAACTGTTTTTT	CASSSREGTNEKLFF
NA	TRBV29-1	NA	TRBJ2-1	TGCAGCGTCGACGGTAGCTCCTACAATGAGCAGTTCTTC	CSVDGSSYNEQFF
NA	TRBV28	NA	TRBJ2-7	TGTGCCAGCAGTTTACTAGTTAACGAGCAGTACTTC	CASSLLVNEQYF
NA	TRBV6-1	TRBD1	TRBJ2-6	TGTGCCAGCAGTGAACCGCCGGGACAGGGGGTGTCTGGGGCCAACGTCCTGACTTTC	CASSEPPGQGVSGANVLTF
NA	TRBV28	NA	TRBJ1-1	TGTGCCAGCAGTTTGACCTTGGCGGGGGCGCTCAACACTGAAGCTTTCTTT	CASSLTLAGALNTEAFF
NA	TRBV2	TRBD2	TRBJ2-5	TGTGCCAGCAGCAATGGGACTAGCGGGAGGGCCAGGAAGACCCAGTACTTC	CASSNGTSGRARKTQYF
NA	TRBV11-2	NA	TRBJ2-7	TGTGCCAGCAGCCCCGGGTTTTCTTACGAGCAGTACTTC	CASSPGFSYEQYF
few	TRBV5-5	TRBD1	TRBJ2-6	TGTGCCAGCAGCCCCGGACAGGGCATCTCCTCTGGGGCCAACGTCCTGACTTTC	CASSPGQGISSGANVLTF
NA	TRBV29-1	NA	TRBJ1-2	TGCAGCGTTGAAGCTAGGCAGGGCAACTATGGCTACACCTTC	CSVEARQGNYGYTF
NA	TRBV6-5	NA	TRBJ1-2	TGTGCCAGCAGTTACTCGGAGGGGGATTATGGCTACACCTTC	CASSYSEGDYGYTF
NA	TRBV30	NA	TRBJ1-3	TGTGCCTGGAGTGCGGGACTAACTGGAAACACCATATATTTT	CAWSAGLTGNTIYF
NA	TRBV30	NA	TRBJ1-2	TGTGCCTGGAGCGGCGGCTTTAACTATGGCTACACCTTC	CAWSGGFNYGYTF
NA	TRBV9	NA	TRBJ1-6	TGTGCCAGCTCGGGGGGGGCTGGAAATTCACCCCTCCACTTT	CASSGGAGNSPLHF
NA	TRBV5-1	NA	TRBJ2-3	TGCGCCAGCAGCTTAGCGACTAGATCAGATACGCAGTATTTT	CASSLATRSDTQYF